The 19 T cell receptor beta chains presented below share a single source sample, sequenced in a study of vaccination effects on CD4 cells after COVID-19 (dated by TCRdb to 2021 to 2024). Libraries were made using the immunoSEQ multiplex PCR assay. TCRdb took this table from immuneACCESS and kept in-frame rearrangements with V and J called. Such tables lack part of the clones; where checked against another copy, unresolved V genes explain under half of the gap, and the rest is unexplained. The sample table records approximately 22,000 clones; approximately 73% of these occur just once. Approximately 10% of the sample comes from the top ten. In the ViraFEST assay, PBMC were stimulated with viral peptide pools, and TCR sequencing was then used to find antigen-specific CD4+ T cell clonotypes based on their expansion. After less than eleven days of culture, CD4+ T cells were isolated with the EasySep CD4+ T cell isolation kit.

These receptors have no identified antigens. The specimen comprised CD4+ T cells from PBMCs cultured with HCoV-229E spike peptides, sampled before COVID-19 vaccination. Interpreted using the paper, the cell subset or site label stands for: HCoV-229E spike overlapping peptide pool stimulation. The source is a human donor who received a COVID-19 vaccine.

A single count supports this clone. The CDR3 DNA reads as TGTGCCATCACCGCTAGTTTTAGCACAGATACGCAGTATTTT. It encodes CAITASFSTDTQYF. V and J are TRBV10-3 and TRBJ2-3; D is uncertain. V lost 7 bases to trimming and J lost 0 bases, with 11 bases between them. The V gene's germline CDR1 is ENHRY and CDR2 SYGVKD. The CDR3 length is 14 residues.

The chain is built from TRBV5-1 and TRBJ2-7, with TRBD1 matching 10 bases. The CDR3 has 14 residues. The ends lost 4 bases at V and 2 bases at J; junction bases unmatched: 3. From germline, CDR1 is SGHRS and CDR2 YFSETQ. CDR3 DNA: TGCGCCAGCAGCCAAGGACAGGGGGCCTACGAGCAGTACTTC. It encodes CASSQGQGAYEQYF.

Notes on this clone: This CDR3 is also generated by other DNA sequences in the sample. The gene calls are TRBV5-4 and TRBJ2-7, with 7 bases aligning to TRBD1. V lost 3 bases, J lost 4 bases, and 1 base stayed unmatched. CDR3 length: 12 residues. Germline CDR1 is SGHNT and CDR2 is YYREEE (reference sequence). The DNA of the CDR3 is TGTGCCAGCAGCTGGGACAGTTACGAGCAGTACTTC. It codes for CASSWDSYEQYF.

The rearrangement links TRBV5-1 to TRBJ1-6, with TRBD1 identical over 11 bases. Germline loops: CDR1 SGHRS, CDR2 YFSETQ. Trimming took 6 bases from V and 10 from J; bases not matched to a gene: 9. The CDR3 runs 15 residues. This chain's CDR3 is CASTGLGQGASPLHF. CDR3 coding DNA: TGCGCCAGCACCGGGCTTGGACAGGGGGCATCACCCCTCCACTTT.

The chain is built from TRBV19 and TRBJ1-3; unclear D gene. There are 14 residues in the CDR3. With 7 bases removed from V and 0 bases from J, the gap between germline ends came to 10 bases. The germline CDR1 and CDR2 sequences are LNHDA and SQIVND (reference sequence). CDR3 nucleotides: TGTGCCAGTATTGTCCAGTTCTCTGGAAACACCATATATTTT. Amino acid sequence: CASIVQFSGNTIYF.

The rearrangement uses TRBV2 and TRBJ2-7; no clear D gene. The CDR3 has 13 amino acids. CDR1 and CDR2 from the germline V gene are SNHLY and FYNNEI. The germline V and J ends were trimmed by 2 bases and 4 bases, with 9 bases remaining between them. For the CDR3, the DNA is TGTGCCAGCAGTGAACCCTTTGAGTACGAGCAGTACTTC. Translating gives CASSEPFEYEQYF. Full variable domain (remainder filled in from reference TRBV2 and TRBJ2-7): EPEVTQTPSHQVTQMGQEVILRCVPISNHLYFYWYRQILGQKVEFLVSFYNNEISEKSEIFDDQFSVERPDGSNFTLKIRSTKLEDSAMYFCASSEPFEYEQYFGPGTRLTVT.

Written as DNA, the CDR3 is TGTGCCACCAGTGACCACGACAGGAGCAATGAGCAGTTCTTC. It encodes CATSDHDRSNEQFF. V and J are TRBV24-1 and TRBJ2-1; D may be TRBD1 (6 bases). Germline V gene sequence: CDR1 KGHDR, CDR2 SFDVKD. The V end lost 4 bases, the J end lost 6 bases, and 12 bases lay between the germline ends. The CDR3 is 14 amino acids.

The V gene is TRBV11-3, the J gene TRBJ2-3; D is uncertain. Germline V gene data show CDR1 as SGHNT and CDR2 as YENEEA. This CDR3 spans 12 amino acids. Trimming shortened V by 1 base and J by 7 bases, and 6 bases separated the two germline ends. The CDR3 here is CASSLGRNTQYF. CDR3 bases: TGTGCCAGCAGCTTAGGGCGGAATACGCAGTATTTT.

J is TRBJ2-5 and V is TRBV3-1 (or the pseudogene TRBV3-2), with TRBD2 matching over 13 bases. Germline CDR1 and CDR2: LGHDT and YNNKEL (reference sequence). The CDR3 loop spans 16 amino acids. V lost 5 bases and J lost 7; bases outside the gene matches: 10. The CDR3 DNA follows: TGTGCCAGCAGCAAGACTAGCGGGAGGCCCGGTGGGACCCAGTACTTC. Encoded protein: CASSKTSGRPGGTQYF.

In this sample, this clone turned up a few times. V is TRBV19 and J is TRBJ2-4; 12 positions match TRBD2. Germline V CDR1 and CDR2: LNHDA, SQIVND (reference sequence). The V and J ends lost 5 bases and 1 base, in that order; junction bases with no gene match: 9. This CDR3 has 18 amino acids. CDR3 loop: CASSPLAGGSLAKNIQYF. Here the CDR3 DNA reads TGTGCCAGTAGTCCACTAGCGGGGGGTTCTTTGGCCAAAAACATTCAGTACTTC.

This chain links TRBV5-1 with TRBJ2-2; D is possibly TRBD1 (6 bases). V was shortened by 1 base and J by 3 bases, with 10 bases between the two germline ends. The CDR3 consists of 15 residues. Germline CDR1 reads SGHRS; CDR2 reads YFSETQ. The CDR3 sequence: CASSLYRADTGELFF. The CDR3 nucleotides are TGCGCCAGCAGCTTGTACAGGGCGGACACCGGGGAGCTGTTTTTT.

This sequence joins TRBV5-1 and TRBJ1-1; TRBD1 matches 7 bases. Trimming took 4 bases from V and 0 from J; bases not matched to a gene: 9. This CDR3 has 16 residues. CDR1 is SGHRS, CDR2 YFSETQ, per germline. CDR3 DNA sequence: TGCGCCAGCAGCCGAGGACAACAGGGGCTGAACACTGAAGCTTTCTTT. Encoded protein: CASSRGQQGLNTEAFF.

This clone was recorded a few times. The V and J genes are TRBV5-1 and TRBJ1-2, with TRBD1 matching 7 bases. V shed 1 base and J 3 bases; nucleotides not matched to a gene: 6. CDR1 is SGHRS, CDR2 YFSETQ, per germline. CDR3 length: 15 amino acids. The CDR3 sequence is CASSLSLGGDYGYTF. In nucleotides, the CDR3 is TGCGCCAGCAGCTTGTCTTTAGGGGGCGACTATGGCTACACCTTC.

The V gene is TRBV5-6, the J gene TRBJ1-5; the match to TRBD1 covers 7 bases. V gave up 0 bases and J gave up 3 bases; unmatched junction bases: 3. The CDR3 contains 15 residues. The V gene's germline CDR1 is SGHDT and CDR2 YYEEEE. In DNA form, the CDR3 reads TGTGCCAGCAGCTTGGGACAGGGTCTCAATCAGCCCCAGCATTTT. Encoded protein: CASSLGQGLNQPQHF.

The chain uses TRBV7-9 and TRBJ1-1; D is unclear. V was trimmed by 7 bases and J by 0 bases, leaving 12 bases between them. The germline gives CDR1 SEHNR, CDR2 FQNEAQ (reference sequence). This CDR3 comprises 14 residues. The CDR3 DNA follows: TGTGCCAGCAACCCAGACATCATGAACACTGAAGCTTTCTTT. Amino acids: CASNPDIMNTEAFF.

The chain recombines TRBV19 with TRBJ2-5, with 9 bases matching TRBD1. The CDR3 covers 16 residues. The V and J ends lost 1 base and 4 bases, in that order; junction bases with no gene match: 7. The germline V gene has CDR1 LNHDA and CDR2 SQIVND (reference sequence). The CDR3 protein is CASSIGRDRVGETQYF. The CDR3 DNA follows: TGTGCCAGTAGTATAGGTCGGGACAGGGTAGGAGAGACCCAGTACTTC. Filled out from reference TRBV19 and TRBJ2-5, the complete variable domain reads DGGITQSPKYLFRKEGQNVTLSCEQNLNHDAMYWYRQDPGQGLRLIYYSQIVNDFQKGDIAEGYSVSREKKESFPLTVTSAQKNPTAFYLCASSIGRDRVGETQYFGPGTRLLVL.

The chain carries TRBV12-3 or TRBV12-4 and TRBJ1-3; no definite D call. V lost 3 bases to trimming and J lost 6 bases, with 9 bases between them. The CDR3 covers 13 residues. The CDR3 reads CASSLSGENTIYF. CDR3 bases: TGTGCCAGCAGTTTGAGCGGGGAAAACACCATATATTTT.

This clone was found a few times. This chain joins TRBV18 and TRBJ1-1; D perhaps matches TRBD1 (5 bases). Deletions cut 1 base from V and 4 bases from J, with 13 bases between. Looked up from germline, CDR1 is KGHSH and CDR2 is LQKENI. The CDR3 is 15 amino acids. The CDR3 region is CASSPQLQAGTEAFF. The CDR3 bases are TGTGCCAGCTCACCACAGTTACAGGCCGGCACTGAAGCTTTCTTT.

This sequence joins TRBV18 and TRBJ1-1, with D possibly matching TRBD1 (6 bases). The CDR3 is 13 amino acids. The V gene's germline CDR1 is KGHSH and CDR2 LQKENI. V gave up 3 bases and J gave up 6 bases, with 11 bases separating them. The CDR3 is CASSPTGQSEAFF. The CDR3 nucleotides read TGTGCCAGCTCACCCACTGGACAGTCTGAAGCTTTCTTT.